This T cell receptor beta chain originates from a study of spatial heterogeneity in lung cancer. The table lists this clonotype with many counts. Individual TCR cDNA molecules each bore their own unique molecular identifier. TCRdb called the 5' RACE reads again in MiXCR, with one record for every CDR3 protein. The sample lists approximately 92,000 distinct CDR3 sequences, less than 15% seen once, with approximately 39% in the top ten. Time point noted: sample taken at primary tumor resection. The donors comprised 60 to 85 untreated early-stage non-small cell lung cancer patients. The CDR3 extends over 17 amino acids. Germline assignment: CDR1 SGHTA and CDR2 FQGNSA. The junction had 12 bases not matched to a gene; V was cut back by 1 base and J by 9 bases.

The clonotype comes from a male donor with early-stage non-small cell lung cancer. The input for sequencing was PBMCs, taken at surgery. This chain joins TRBV7-2 and TRBJ2-1; 10 bases map to TRBD2. The DNA of the CDR3 is TGTGCCAGCAGCTTAGGGCCTAGCGGGGGCCCCCGGAGTGAGCAGTTCTTC. This translates into CASSLGPSGGPRSEQFF.